The following is a T cell receptor (beta chain) sequence with its context. These data originate in a study of technical replicates of blood from several donors. Repertoires were generated with immunoSEQ multiplex PCR, while TCRdb's copy carries only in-frame clones and drops some. This sample yields under 95,000 clones, of which roughly 94% are seen a single time; 0.25% belongs to the top ten. V lost 2 bases and J 0 bases, leaving 11 bases between the germline ends. The CDR3 covers 15 residues. Germline CDR1 is SGHRS and CDR2 is YFSETQ. The sequence came from a human donor in good health. Sequencing was done on a sample of T cells isolated from PBMCs. This chain joins TRBV5-1 and TRBJ1-1, with D perhaps TRBD1 (6 bases). The CDR3 coding sequence is TGCGCCAGCAGCTTCGGACAGACTATGAACACTGAAGCTTTCTTT. Translation: CASSFGQTMNTEAFF.